This TCR beta chain was captured by sequencing in a study of blood T cell repertoires in COVID-19. At the level of the study: Sites in the United States, Italy and Spain provided acute and convalescent COVID-19 samples. The cDNA or gDNA used as material had been derived from T cells, B-cell-depleted T cells, or PBMCs.

V lost 5 bases to trimming and J lost 4 bases; unmatched junction nucleotides: 3. The CDR3 runs to 13 residues. Germline V gene lookup returns CDR1 LNHDA and CDR2 SQIVND (reference sequence). In the study's own analysis: Amplifying reference gene primers gave estimates of nucleated cell counts. Assay: immunoSEQ multiplex PCR; the TCRdb copy retains only in-frame clones and omits some. The V and J calls and clone size come from that table; D and trimming were worked out from the DNA. This table has about 220,000 clones, roughly 80% appearing once. The genes are TRBV19 and TRBJ1-1, with TRBD1 matching 8 bases. Sequences were obtained from peripheral blood. The sequence was obtained from a human donor in a cohort sampled during active COVID-19. Here the CDR3 reads CASSRDRGTEAFF. The DNA for the CDR3 is TGTGCCAGTAGTCGAGACAGGGGCACTGAAGCTTTCTTT.